What follows is one T cell receptor beta chain and its context. These data originate in a study of blood T cell repertoires in COVID-19. Study as a whole: PBMCs, B-cell-depleted T cells, or T cells provided the cDNA or gDNA that made up the material.

As originally analysed: Quantification of nucleated cells was approximated via reference gene primer amplification. Clones were sequenced by immunoSEQ multiplex PCR, and TCRdb holds only the in-frame ones, with some missing. V, J and clone size reflect that table, while D and trimming were determined from the DNA. The sample has under 200,000 clones; 70% to 90% are singletons. Germline CDR1 reads SGHTA; CDR2 reads FQGNSA. Losses at the gene ends were 5 bases for V and 1 base for J; bases not matched to a gene: 5. The length of the CDR3 is 15 residues. The specimen was peripheral blood. This chain joins TRBV7-2 and TRBJ2-1; 7 positions agree with TRBD1. This sequence originates from a man in his sixties with active or convalescent COVID-19. Here the CDR3 reads CASSQAQGSYNEQFF. The CDR3 bases are TGTGCCAGCAGCCAAGCACAGGGGTCCTACAATGAGCAGTTCTTC.